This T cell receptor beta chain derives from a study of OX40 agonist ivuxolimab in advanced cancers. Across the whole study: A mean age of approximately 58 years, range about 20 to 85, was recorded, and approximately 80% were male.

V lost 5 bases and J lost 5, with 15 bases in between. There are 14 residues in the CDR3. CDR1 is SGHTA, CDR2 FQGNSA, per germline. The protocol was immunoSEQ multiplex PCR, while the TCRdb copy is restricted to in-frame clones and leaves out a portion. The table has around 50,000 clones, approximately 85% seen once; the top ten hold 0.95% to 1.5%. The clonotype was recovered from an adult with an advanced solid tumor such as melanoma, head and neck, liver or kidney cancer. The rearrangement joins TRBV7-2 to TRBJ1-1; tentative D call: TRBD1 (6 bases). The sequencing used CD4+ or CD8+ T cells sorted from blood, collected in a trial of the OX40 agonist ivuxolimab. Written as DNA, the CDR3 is TGTGCCAGCAGCCCACAGGGTAGGAGGACTGAAGCTTTCTTT. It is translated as CASSPQGRRTEAFF.